This T cell receptor (beta chain) was identified during a study of CD8+CD57+ T cells in acquired aplastic anemia. TCR beta VDJ and CDR3 were profiled, and genomic DNA was the template. TCRdb reprocessed the reads via MiXCR and lists one record per CDR3 protein. The sample has around 120,000 distinct CDR3 sequences; almost 40% are singletons. Patients chosen for sequencing had CD8+CD57+ cells that had expanded, as shown by flow cytometry. CDR3 length equals 15 residues. Germline loops: CDR1 DFQATT, CDR2 SNEGSKA (reference sequence). Deletions cut 6 bases from V and 0 bases from J, with 18 bases between. With regard to this clonotype: Its antigen is still unknown.

Broader study findings: Patients and controls were found to share fewer than 35 CD8+ CDR3 sequences.

The origin of this receptor is a human donor with aplastic anemia. This chain uses TRBV20-1 with TRBJ2-7, with a weak D call TRBD2 (6 bases). Sequencing used sorted CD4+, CD8+, or CD8+CD57+ T cells (not recorded which) from PBMCs. DNA of the CDR3: TGCAGTGCCAGCACCCTCGACGGGAGCTCCTACGAGCAGTACTTC. Its protein is CSASTLDGSSYEQYF.